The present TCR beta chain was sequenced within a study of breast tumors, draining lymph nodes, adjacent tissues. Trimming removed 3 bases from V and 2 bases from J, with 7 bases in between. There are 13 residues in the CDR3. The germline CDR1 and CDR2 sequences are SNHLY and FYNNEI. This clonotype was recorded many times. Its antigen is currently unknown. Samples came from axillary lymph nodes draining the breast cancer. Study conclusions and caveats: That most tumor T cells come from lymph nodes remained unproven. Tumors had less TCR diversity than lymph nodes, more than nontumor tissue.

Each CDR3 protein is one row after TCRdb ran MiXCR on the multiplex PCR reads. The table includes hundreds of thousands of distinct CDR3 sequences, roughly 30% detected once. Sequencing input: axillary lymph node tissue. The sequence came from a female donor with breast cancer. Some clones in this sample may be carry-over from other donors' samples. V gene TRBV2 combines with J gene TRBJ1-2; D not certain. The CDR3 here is CASSEAINYGYTF. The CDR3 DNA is TGTGCCAGCAGTGAGGCGATAAACTATGGCTACACCTTC.